This T cell receptor beta chain was identified in a study of blood T cell repertoires in COVID-19. Study-wide context: Sites in the United States, Italy and Spain provided acute and convalescent COVID-19 samples. Sources were T cells, B-cell-depleted T cells, or PBMCs; the material itself was cDNA or gDNA.

The junction had 9 bases not matched to a gene; V was cut back by 4 bases and J by 0 bases. CDR3 length: 16 residues. CDR1 and CDR2 (germline): SGHTA, FQGNSA. TCRdb's copy holds only in-frame clones and misses some; the assay was immunoSEQ multiplex PCR. The sample consists of some 150,000 clones, about 85% of them appearing once. This chain uses TRBV7-2 with TRBJ2-7; TRBD1 aligns across 7 bases. Sequencing was performed on peripheral blood. This receptor was obtained from a woman aged 65 to 85 with COVID-19, enrolled during active disease. The DNA for the CDR3 is TGTGCCAGCAGCTCCCGAGGGGGCCCAAGCTCCTACGAGCAGTACTTC. It translates to CASSSRGGPSSYEQYF. Filled out from reference TRBV7-2 and TRBJ2-7, the complete variable domain reads GAGVSQSPSNKVTEKGKDVELRCDPISGHTALYWYRQSLGQGLEFLIYFQGNSAPDKSGLPSDRFSAERTGGSVSTLTIQRTQQEDSAVYLCASSSRGGPSSYEQYFGPGTRLTVT.